This T cell receptor (beta chain) was recovered during a study of cytotoxic CD8 clonotypes in ibrutinib-treated CLL. Study results and caveats: Baseline clonality was higher than in age-matched healthy donors and moved in step with circulating CD8+ T-cell counts. Public clonotypes occurred uncommonly; on treatment, they contracted or remained stable.

The planned depth of sequencing spanned 1 in 200,000 to 1 in 1 million T cells. Only in-frame clones appear in the TCRdb table, and some are missing; sequencing was by immunoSEQ multiplex PCR. The table lists about 85,000 clones, roughly 83% of them singletons, with about 4.8% in the top ten. Trimming cost V 0 bases and J 0 bases, with 10 bases left between them. The CDR3 runs 16 residues. Per germline, CDR1 SGHNT and CDR2 YYREEE (reference sequence). TCR beta libraries used roughly 1.9 micrograms of DNA from cryopreserved PBMCs. Comment on this clone: Its antigen is unknown.

The receptor was isolated from a human donor with chronic lymphocytic leukemia. V usage is TRBV5-4 and J usage is TRBJ1-3, with a weak D call TRBD1 (6 bases). Sequencing used PBMCs, obtained after 12 months of ibrutinib treatment. The CDR3 loop reads CASSLGGGDSGNTIYF. CDR3 bases: TGTGCCAGCAGCTTGGGGGGGGGCGACTCTGGAAACACCATATATTTT.